Below, 8 T cell receptor beta chains from the same sample are listed, as sequenced in a study of CD8 T cells in ankylosing spondylitis. TCRdb used MiXCR to reprocess the 5' RACE reads, holding one entry per CDR3 protein. The sample lists tens of thousands of distinct CDR3 sequences, roughly 5% occurring once. Sequencing was done on a sample of blood, either unsorted or a sorted T cell fraction (not recorded which). These receptors all stem from a male donor with ankylosing spondylitis or in good health (not recorded which).

This clonotype has a count of ten or more. The gene calls are TRBV24-1 and TRBJ1-2; no reliable D call. The V end was cut by 3 bases, the J end by 0 bases, with 13 bases between. CDR3 length: 16 residues. Germline CDR1 reads KGHDR; CDR2 reads SFDVKD. CDR3 residues: CATSDPTTQSNYGYTF. Written as DNA, the CDR3 is TGTGCCACCAGTGATCCAACCACACAGTCTAACTATGGCTACACCTTC.

This clonotype was observed at least ten times. V is TRBV5-4 and J is TRBJ2-3, with 10 bases matching TRBD1. This CDR3 comprises 17 residues. The germline V gene encodes CDR1 SGHNT and CDR2 YYREEE (reference sequence). Trimming removed 4 bases from V and 3 bases from J; junction bases left unmatched: 11. The CDR3 coding sequence is TGTGCCAGCAGCCGAAAGCTCCCGGGACAGGGGACAGATACGCAGTATTTT. This sequence encodes CASSRKLPGQGTDTQYF.

There are many counts of this clonotype. The rearrangement links TRBV12-3 or TRBV12-4 to TRBJ2-1, with 7 bases lining up with TRBD2. This CDR3 comprises 15 residues. Germline trimming cut 0 bases from V and 3 bases from J; bases unmatched to any gene: 2. CDR3 loop: CASSLAGGIYNEQFF. CDR3 DNA sequence: TGTGCCAGCAGTTTAGCGGGGGGGATCTACAATGAGCAGTTCTTC.

V is TRBV12-3 or TRBV12-4 and J is TRBJ1-2, with D uncertain. V was shortened by 5 bases and J by 5 bases, with 9 bases between the two germline ends. CDR3 size: 12 residues. As DNA, the CDR3 is TGTGCCAGCAGTCTACCGGGATATGGCTACACCTTC. Translated, it gives CASSLPGYGYTF.

This clonotype was seen at least ten times. The V call is TRBV20-1, the J call TRBJ1-4; no clear D gene. The V and J ends lost 4 bases and 3 bases respectively, with 9 bases between them. In germline, CDR1 is DFQATT, CDR2 SNEGSKA (reference sequence). The CDR3 covers 13 residues. The CDR3 DNA reads TGCAGTGCTACGAACCCCGCTAATGAAAAACTGTTTTTT. As protein: CSATNPANEKLFF.

This clonotype has a count of ten or more. This chain uses TRBV6-1 with TRBJ1-1; D not resolved. V dropped 7 bases and J dropped 5 bases, with 14 bases sitting between them. This CDR3 has 13 amino acids. In germline, CDR1 is MNHNS, CDR2 SASEGT. The CDR3 DNA follows: TGTGCCAGCACCCCAGCTGAAGGGACTGAAGCTTTCTTT. Its translation: CASTPAEGTEAFF.

This clonotype has at least ten counts. The rearrangement links TRBV12-3 or TRBV12-4 to TRBJ2-1; possibly TRBD1 for D (5 bases). The CDR3 is 13 residues long. Between the trimmed V and J ends, which lost 5 bases and 7 bases, there was a span of 12 bases. CDR3 sequence reads: CASSPDSANEQFF. The CDR3 coding sequence is TGTGCCAGCAGTCCTGACAGCGCAAATGAGCAGTTCTTC.

The sample holds many counts of this clonotype. This chain connects TRBV12-3 or TRBV12-4 to TRBJ2-5; TRBD1 aligns across 9 bases. J was trimmed by 3 bases and V by 5 bases; bases with no gene match: 7. The CDR3 is 15 residues long. The CDR3, as DNA: TGTGCCAGCAGTGGGCTAGGACAGGGGAAAGAGACCCAGTACTTC. Encoded protein: CASSGLGQGKETQYF.